Here is one TCR beta chain with its context. From approximately 550 ng of total RNA, TCR beta-specific cDNA was reverse-transcribed using a constant-region primer. Libraries for TCR beta were built through three nested multiplex PCR rounds, which together made up a slightly modified ARM-PCR procedure. Forward primers for TRBV1-TRBV30 and a C-beta reverse primer served the first two PCR rounds, at about 10 cycles each. TCRdb ran MiXCR on the multiplex PCR reads and lists one entry per CDR3 protein. The profile shows tens of thousands of distinct CDR3 sequences, about 65% of them singletons. CDR1 MNHNS and CDR2 SASEGT come from the germline V gene. The CDR3 is 15 amino acids. The data belong to a study of tumor-infiltrating lymphocytes in primary liver carcinoma. Joint extraction of RNA and DNA used roughly 20-33 mg of bulk tissue that was unsorted.

The V call is TRBV6-1, the J call TRBJ1-5; a possible D gene is TRBD1 (6 bases). The sample was liver tumor tissue from sampling region 4. Subset indicated: tumor region T4, right-lateral pole. This clonotype originated in a middle-aged man with primary liver carcinoma and hepatitis B virus infection. In DNA form, the CDR3 reads TGTGTCATCAGCCGGACAGCTGATAGCAATCAGCCCCAGCATTTT. Protein product: CVISRTADSNQPQHF.